This is a list of T cell receptor beta chains from one sample in a study of blood T cell repertoires in COVID-19. Generated by immunoSEQ multiplex PCR, the TCRdb table keeps only in-frame clones and is missing some. Counted here are 320,000 or so clones, roughly 85% occurring once; the ten biggest clones make up under 2%. Sample: PBMCs or T cells enriched from blood (not recorded which). Receptor source: a woman aged 30 to 39 who had been exposed to COVID-19. Each CDR3 is given with its conserved first and last residue. A D gene is named only where the DNA matches it firmly. The listing skips clone size in some rows; elsewhere it reads once, few, many or a size class.

v_call	j_call	d_call	clone_size	cdr3_nt	cdr3_aa
TRBV21-1	TRBJ1-4	.	few	TGTGCCATCCCGGGACAGGGGGGCGAAAAACTGTTTTTT	CAIPGQGGEKLFF
TRBV5-3	TRBJ2-2	TRBD2	.	TGTGCCAGAAGCCAGCAGGGACTAGCGGGAGATACCGGGGAGCTGTTTTTT	CARSQQGLAGDTGELFF
TRBV3-1/TRBV3-2	TRBJ1-3	TRBD1	few	TGTGCCAGCAGCCAGGGACAGGGCTCTGGAAACACCATATATTTT	CASSQGQGSGNTIYF
TRBV24-1	TRBJ2-1	.	.	TGTGCCACCAGTGATCGCCGGGGTCCGATTTACAATGAGCAGTTCTTC	CATSDRRGPIYNEQFF
TRBV28	TRBJ2-1	TRBD2	.	TGTGCCAGCACCCCTGCTAGCGGGAATACGTATGAGCAGTTCTTC	CASTPASGNTYEQFF
TRBV5-1	TRBJ1-1	.	.	TGCGCCAGCAGCCCCTCCTATGTGACAGGTCCGACCACTGAAGCTTTCTTT	CASSPSYVTGPTTEAFF
TRBV7-2	TRBJ1-5	.	once	TGTGCCAGCAGCTTACGGGGGAATCAGCCCCAGCATTTT	CASSLRGNQPQHF
TRBV6-4	TRBJ1-2	.	.	TGTGCCAGCAGCGACACGGGTTCGCATGGCTACACCTTC	CASSDTGSHGYTF
TRBV29-1	TRBJ1-1	TRBD1	.	TGCAGCGTCCACCGGGACAGTTGGTTGAGCACTGAAGCTTTCTTT	CSVHRDSWLSTEAFF
TRBV6-2/TRBV6-3	TRBJ2-2	.	few	TGTGCCAGCAGTTTCCGGGTTAACACCGGGGAGCTGTTTTTT	CASSFRVNTGELFF
TRBV7-3	TRBJ2-3	TRBD2	.	TGTGCCAGCAGCTTAAGAAGCGGGAGTAGCACAGATACGCAGTATTTT	CASSLRSGSSTDTQYF
TRBV4-3	TRBJ2-1	TRBD1	.	TGCGCCAGCAGCCACGGACAGGGGGCGGGTAATGAGCAGTTCTTC	CASSHGQGAGNEQFF
TRBV10-2	TRBJ2-3	TRBD2	.	TGCGCCAGCAGGCCTAGCGGGGGTACAGATACGCAGTATTTT	CASRPSGGTDTQYF
TRBV10-3	TRBJ2-7	.	once	TGTGCCATCAGTGAACAGGTTTCCTACGAGCAGTACTTC	CAISEQVSYEQYF
TRBV6-5	TRBJ1-6	.	.	TGTGCTCTCGCAGGTTCCCCTGGTTCACCCCTCCACTTT	CALAGSPGSPLHF
TRBV5-1	TRBJ2-2	TRBD1	.	TGCGCCAGCAGCTCCGGACAGGCCGGGGAGCTGTTTTTT	CASSSGQAGELFF
TRBV9	TRBJ2-7	TRBD2	.	TGTGCCAGCAGCGTAGATGAGCGGGAGTGGTACGAGCAGTACTTC	CASSVDEREWYEQYF
TRBV28	TRBJ1-2	TRBD1	.	TGTGCCAGCAGTTTTTGGGGAAGACAGGGATCATATGGCTACACCTTC	CASSFWGRQGSYGYTF
TRBV11-2	TRBJ1-2	.	.	TGTGCCAGCAGCTCGGACAGACTCTATGGCTACACCTTC	CASSSDRLYGYTF
TRBV6-2/TRBV6-3	TRBJ2-7	TRBD1	.	TGTGCCAGCAGTTCCGGGACAGCCGCTCCCGAGCAGTACTTC	CASSSGTAAPEQYF
TRBV6-4	TRBJ1-1	.	once	TGTGCCAGCAGTGACTCCGGAGGGTCATTGGCTGAAGCTTTCTTT	CASSDSGGSLAEAFF
TRBV18	TRBJ2-1	.	once	TGTGCCAGCTCACTCGGACAGAACCAATACAATGAGCAGTTCTTC	CASSLGQNQYNEQFF
TRBV9	TRBJ1-1	.	.	TGTGCCAGCAGCCCTAGTAACATGAACACTGAAGCTTTCTTT	CASSPSNMNTEAFF
TRBV30	TRBJ1-5	TRBD1	.	TGTGCCTGGAGTGCCGGACAGGGCAATCAGCCCCAGCATTTT	CAWSAGQGNQPQHF
TRBV28	TRBJ2-2	.	.	TGTGCCAGCGTCGGCCCGTTGGGCTCCGGGGAGCTGTTTTTT	CASVGPLGSGELFF